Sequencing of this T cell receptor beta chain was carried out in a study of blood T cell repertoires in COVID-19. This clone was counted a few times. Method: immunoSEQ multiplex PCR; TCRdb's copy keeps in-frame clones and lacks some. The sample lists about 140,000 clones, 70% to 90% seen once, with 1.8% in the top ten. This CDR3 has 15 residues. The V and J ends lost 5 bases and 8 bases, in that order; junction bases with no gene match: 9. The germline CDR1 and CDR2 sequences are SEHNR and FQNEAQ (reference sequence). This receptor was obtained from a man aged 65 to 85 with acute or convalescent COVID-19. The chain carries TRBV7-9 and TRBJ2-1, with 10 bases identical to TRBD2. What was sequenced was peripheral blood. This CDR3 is CASSPPSGRGDEQFF. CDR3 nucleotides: TGTGCCAGCAGCCCCCCTAGCGGGAGAGGCGATGAGCAGTTCTTC.